The 4 T cell receptor beta chains in this list originate from one sample, sequenced in a study of early T cells in non-severe SARS-CoV-2 infection. TCRdb passed the 5' RACE reads through MiXCR, listing each CDR3 protein once. The sample records more than 55,000 distinct CDR3 sequences, roughly 4.5% being singletons. The material was whole blood, obtained at baseline. The receptor source for this set is an adult who was a healthcare worker with PCR-confirmed SARS-CoV-2 infection or an uninfected control (not recorded which). The donor label of this sample is uncertain.

This clonotype appeared a few times. The chain uses TRBV12-3 or TRBV12-4 and TRBJ1-2; possible D gene TRBD1, 5 bases. The CDR3 extends over 15 amino acids. With 6 bases removed from V and 0 bases from J, the gap between germline ends came to 14 bases. The CDR3 DNA reads TGTGCCAGCAGCCGTCCTTCAGGGCCTAACTATGGCTACACCTTC. Encoded protein: CASSRPSGPNYGYTF.

This clonotype has more than one count but fewer than ten. This chain uses TRBV19 with TRBJ1-5, with TRBD1 matching 9 bases. Germline CDR1 LNHDA, CDR2 SQIVND (reference sequence). The trim removed 5 bases at V and 7 bases at J, leaving 12 bases unmatched. There are 16 residues in the CDR3. The DNA of the CDR3 is TGTGCCAGTAGTGCCGACCCCACAGGGGGCAGCCAGCCCCAGCATTTT. Translation gives CASSADPTGGSQPQHF.

This clonotype came up many times. This chain uses TRBV11-2 with TRBJ1-4; no definite D call. Germline values: CDR1 SGHAT, CDR2 FQNNGV. This CDR3 has 13 amino acids. V dropped 6 bases and J dropped 5 bases, with 10 bases sitting between them. In DNA form, the CDR3 reads TGTGCCAGCAGTTCTGGACGGAATGAAAAACTGTTTTTT. It encodes CASSSGRNEKLFF. Complete variable domain (other parts from reference TRBV11-2 and TRBJ1-4): EAGVAQSPRYKIIEKRQSVAFWCNPISGHATLYWYQQILGQGPKLLIQFQNNGVVDDSQLPKDRFSAERLKGVDSTLKIQPAKLEDSAVYLCASSSGRNEKLFFGSGTQLSVL.

This clonotype was seen many times. The V call is TRBV7-6, the J call TRBJ1-5; the D is unclear. This CDR3 contains 14 residues. The V end was cut by 2 bases, the J end by 8 bases, with 13 bases between. Germline V gives CDR1 SGHVS, CDR2 FNYEAQ. DNA for the CDR3: TGTGCCAGCAGCTTAATAGGTGGCGCGGAGCCCCAGCATTTT. This codes for CASSLIGGAEPQHF.